This T cell receptor (beta chain) was observed in a study of beta chain features in type 1 diabetes. Worth noting for this clone: Its antigen is currently unknown.

Findings and caveats of the study: Patients showed naive, central memory and Treg TCRB repertoires that appeared more similar than those of healthy donors. All four CD4+ subsets from Type 1 diabetes patients carried moderately but significantly shorter TCRB CDR3s.

Every bit of the isolated RNA underwent reverse transcription, so sequencing read expressed TCRB transcripts. Clones were sequenced by immunoSEQ multiplex PCR, and TCRdb holds only the in-frame ones, with some missing. The table lists 100,000 to 150,000 clones, roughly 17% of them singletons. This CDR3 region has 15 residues. V shed 2 bases and J shed 7 bases, with 15 bases lying between them. The germline gives CDR1 KGHSH, CDR2 LQKENI. V and J are TRBV18 and TRBJ2-1; D tentatively fits TRBD1 or TRBD2 (5 bases each). Sample: central memory CD4+ T cells from blood. The source of this sequence is a man younger than 40 with type 1 diabetes. The chain's CDR3 is CASSPIPGSGNEQFF. In DNA form, the CDR3 reads TGTGCCAGCTCACCAATCCCAGGGAGTGGGAATGAGCAGTTCTTC.